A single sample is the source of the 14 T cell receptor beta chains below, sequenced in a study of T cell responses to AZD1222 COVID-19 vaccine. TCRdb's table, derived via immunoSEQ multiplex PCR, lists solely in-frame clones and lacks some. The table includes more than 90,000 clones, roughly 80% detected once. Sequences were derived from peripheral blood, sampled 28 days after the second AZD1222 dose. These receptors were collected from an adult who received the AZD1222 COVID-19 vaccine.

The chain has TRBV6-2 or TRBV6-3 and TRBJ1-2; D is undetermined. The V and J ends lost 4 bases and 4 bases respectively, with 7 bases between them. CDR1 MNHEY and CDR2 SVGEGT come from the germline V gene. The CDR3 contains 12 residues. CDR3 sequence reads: CASSSDPYGYTF. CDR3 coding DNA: TGTGCCAGCAGTTCGGATCCCTATGGCTACACCTTC.

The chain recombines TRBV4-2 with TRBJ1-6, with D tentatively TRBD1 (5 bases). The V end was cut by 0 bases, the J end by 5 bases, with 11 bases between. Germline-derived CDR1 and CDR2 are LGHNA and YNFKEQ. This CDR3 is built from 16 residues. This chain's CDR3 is CASSQETTVNNSPLHF. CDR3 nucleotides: TGTGCCAGCAGCCAAGAGACGACAGTAAATAATTCACCCCTCCACTTT.

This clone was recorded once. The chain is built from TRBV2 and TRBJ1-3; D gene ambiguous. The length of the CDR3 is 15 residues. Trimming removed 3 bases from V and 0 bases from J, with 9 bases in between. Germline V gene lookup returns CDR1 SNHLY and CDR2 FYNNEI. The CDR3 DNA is TGTGCCAGCAGTGACTCTCCCAGCTCTGGAAACACCATATATTTT. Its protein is CASSDSPSSGNTIYF.

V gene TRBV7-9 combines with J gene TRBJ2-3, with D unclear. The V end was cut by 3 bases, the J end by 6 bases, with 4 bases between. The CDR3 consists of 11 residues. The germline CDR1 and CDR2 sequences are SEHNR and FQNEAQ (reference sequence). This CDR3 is CASSLEDTQYF. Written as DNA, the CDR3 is TGTGCCAGCAGCTTGGAGGATACGCAGTATTTT.

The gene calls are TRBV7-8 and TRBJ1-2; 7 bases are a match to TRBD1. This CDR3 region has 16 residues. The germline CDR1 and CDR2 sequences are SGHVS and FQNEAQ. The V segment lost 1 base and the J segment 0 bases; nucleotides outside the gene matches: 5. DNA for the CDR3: TGTGCCAGCAGCTTAGAGGGGACAGCTGCTAACTATGGCTACACCTTC. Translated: CASSLEGTAANYGYTF.

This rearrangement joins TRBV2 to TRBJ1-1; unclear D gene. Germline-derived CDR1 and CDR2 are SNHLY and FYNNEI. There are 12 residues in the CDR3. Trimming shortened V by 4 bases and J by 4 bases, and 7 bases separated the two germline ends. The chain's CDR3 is CASSVGSTEAFF. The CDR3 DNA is TGTGCCAGCAGTGTAGGGAGCACTGAAGCTTTCTTT.

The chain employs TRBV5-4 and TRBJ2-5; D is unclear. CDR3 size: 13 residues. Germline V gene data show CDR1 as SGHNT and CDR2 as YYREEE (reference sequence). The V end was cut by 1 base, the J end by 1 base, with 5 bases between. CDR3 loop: CASSLLGQETQYF. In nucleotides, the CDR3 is TGTGCCAGCAGCTTGCTAGGCCAAGAGACCCAGTACTTC.

CDR3 loop: CASSWGQGVNSPLHF. Here the CDR3 DNA reads TGCGCCAGCAGCTGGGGACAGGGGGTTAATTCACCCCTCCACTTT. The chain uses TRBV5-1 and TRBJ1-6; 11 bases map to TRBD1. This CDR3 contains 15 residues. Looked up from germline, CDR1 is SGHRS and CDR2 is YFSETQ. The V gene end was trimmed by 3 bases and the J gene end by 6 bases; junction bases not matched to a gene: 2.

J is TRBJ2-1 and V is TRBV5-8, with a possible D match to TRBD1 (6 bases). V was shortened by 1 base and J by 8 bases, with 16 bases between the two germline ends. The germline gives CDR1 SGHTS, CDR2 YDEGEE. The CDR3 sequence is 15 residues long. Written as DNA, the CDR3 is TGTGCCAGCAGCTTGCAGGGGTCGGGTTACGATGAGCAGTTCTTC. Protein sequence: CASSLQGSGYDEQFF.

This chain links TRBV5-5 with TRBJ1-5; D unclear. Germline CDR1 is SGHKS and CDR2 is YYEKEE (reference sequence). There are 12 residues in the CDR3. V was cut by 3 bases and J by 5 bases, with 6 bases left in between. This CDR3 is CASSWGDQPQHF. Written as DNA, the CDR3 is TGTGCCAGCAGCTGGGGAGATCAGCCCCAGCATTTT.

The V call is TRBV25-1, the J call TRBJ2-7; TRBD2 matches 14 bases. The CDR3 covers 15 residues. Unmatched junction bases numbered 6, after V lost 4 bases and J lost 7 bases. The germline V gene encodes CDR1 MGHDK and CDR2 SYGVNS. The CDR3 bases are TGTGCCAGCAGTGGGACGACTAGCGGGAGGGGAGAGCAGTACTTC. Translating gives CASSGTTSGRGEQYF.

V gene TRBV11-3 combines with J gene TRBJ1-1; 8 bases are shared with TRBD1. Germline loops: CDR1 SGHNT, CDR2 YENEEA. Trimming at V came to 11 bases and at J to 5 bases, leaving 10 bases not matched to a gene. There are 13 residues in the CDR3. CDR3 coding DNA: TGTGCCGCAAGGGACACAGGGGGGACTGAAGCTTTCTTT. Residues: CAARDTGGTEAFF.

The CDR3 DNA follows: TGTGCCAGCAGCCAACGGGGTGCAAACACTGAAGCTTTCTTT. Amino acid sequence: CASSQRGANTEAFF. The chain couples TRBV3-1 (or the pseudogene TRBV3-2) to TRBJ1-1, with unresolved D. V lost 2 bases and J 2 bases, leaving 9 bases between the germline ends. The CDR3 has 14 residues. Germline values: CDR1 LGHDT, CDR2 YNNKEL (reference sequence).

The CDR3 bases are TGTGCCAGCAGCCCTCCGGGGGGACAAGAGACCCAGTACTTC. Protein: CASSPPGGQETQYF. The chain couples TRBV7-9 to TRBJ2-5; 7 nucleotides agree with TRBD2. After removal of 5 bases from V and 2 bases from J, the junction contained 5 bases not matched to a gene. This CDR3 spans 14 amino acids. CDR1 is SEHNR and CDR2 is FQNEAQ in the germline V gene (reference sequence).